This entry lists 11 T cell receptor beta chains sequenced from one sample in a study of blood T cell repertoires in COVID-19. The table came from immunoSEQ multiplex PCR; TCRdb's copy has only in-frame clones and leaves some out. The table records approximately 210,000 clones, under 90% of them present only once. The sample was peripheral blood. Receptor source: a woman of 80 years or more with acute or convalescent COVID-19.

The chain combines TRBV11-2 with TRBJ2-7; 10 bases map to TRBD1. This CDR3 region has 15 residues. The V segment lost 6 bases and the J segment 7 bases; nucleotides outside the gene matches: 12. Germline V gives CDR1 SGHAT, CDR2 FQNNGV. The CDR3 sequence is CASSQGGQGTGEQYF. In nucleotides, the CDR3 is TGTGCCAGCAGTCAAGGGGGACAGGGGACGGGTGAGCAGTACTTC.

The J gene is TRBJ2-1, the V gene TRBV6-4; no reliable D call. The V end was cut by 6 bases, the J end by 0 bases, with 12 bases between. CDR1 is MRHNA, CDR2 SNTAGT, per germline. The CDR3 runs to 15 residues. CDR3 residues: CASSLDPSSYNEQFF. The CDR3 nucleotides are TGTGCCAGCAGCCTAGACCCTTCCTCCTACAATGAGCAGTTCTTC.

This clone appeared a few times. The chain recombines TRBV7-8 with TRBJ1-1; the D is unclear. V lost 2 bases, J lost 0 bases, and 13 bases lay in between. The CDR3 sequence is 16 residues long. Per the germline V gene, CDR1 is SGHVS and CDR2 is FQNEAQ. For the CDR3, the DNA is TGTGCCAGCAGCTTATTAACACATCCCATGAACACTGAAGCTTTCTTT. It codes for CASSLLTHPMNTEAFF.

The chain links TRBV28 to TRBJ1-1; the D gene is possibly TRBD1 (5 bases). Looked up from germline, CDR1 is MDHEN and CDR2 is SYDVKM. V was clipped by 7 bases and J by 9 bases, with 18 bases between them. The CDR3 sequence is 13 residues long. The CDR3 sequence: CASTPGQPLKAFF. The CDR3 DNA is TGTGCCAGCACCCCAGGACAACCCCTCAAAGCTTTCTTT.

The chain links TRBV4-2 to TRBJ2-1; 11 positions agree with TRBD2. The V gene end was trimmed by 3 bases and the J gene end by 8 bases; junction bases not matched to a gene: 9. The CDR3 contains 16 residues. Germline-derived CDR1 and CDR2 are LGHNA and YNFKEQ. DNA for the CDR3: TGTGCCAGCAGCCAGTCAATAGCGGGGGGGCAGTATGAGCAGTTCTTC. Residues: CASSQSIAGGQYEQFF.

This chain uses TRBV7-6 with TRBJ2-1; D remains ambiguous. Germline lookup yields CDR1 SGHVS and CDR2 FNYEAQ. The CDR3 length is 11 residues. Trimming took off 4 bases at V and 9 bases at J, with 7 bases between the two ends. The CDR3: CASSSFVEQFF. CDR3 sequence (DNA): TGTGCCAGCAGCTCGTTTGTTGAGCAGTTCTTC.

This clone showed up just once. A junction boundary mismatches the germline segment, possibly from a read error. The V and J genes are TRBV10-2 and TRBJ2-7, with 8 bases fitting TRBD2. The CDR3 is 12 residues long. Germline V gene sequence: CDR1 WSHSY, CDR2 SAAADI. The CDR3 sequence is CASSEQRAGEVF. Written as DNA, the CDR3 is TGCGCCAGCAGTGAGCAAAGAGCGGGGGAGGTCTTC.

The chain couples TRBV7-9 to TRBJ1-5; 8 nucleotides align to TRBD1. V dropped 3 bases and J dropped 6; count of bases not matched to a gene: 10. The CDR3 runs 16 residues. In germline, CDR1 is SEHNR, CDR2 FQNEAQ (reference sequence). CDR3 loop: CASSLPGQGRVQPQHF. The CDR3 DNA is TGTGCCAGCAGCTTGCCAGGACAGGGAAGAGTTCAGCCCCAGCATTTT.

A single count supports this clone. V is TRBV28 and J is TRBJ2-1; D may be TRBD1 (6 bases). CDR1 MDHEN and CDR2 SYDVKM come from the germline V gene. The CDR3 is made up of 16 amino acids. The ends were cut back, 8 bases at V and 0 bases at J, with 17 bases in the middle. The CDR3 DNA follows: TGTGCCAGCCTAGGGGGACAACCCAGCTCCTACAATGAGCAGTTCTTC. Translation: CASLGGQPSSYNEQFF.

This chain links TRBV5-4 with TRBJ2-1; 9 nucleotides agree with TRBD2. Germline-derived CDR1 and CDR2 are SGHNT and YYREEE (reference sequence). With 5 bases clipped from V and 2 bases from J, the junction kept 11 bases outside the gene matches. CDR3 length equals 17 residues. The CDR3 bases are TGTGCCAGCAGTCCAGTGGCGGGGGGGAAGACCTACAATGAGCAGTTCTTC. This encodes CASSPVAGGKTYNEQFF.

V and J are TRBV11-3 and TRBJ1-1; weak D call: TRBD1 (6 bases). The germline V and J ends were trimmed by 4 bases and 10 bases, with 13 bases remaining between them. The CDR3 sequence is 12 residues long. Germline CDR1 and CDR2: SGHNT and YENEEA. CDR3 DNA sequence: TGTGCCAGCAGCTCAGCCAGGGGCCGAGCTTTCTTT. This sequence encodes CASSSARGRAFF. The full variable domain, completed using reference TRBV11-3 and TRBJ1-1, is EAGVVQSPRYKIIEKKQPVAFWCNPISGHNTLYWYLQNLGQGPELLIRYENEEAVDDSQLPKDRFSAERLKGVDSTLKIQPAELGDSAVYLCASSSARGRAFFGQGTRLTVV.